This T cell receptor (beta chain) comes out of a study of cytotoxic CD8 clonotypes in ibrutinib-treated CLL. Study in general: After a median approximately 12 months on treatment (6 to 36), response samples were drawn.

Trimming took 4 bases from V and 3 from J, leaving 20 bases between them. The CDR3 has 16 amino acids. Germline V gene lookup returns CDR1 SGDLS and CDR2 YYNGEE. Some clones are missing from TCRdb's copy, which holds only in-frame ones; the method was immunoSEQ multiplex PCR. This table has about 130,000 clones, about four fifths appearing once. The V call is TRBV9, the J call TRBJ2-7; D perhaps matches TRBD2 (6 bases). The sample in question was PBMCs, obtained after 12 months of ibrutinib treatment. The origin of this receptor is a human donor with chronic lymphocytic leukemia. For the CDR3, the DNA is TGTGCCAGCAGCCCCTCAGTCCGGGACTTGATCTACGAGCAGTACTTC. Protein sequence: CASSPSVRDLIYEQYF.